Following are 7 T cell receptor beta chains from one sample sequenced in a study of blood T cell repertoires in COVID-19. The protocol was immunoSEQ multiplex PCR, while the TCRdb copy is restricted to in-frame clones and leaves out a portion. The sample holds about 200,000 clones, 84% seen once. The sequenced sample consisted of peripheral blood. The receptors come from a woman in her 50s with active or convalescent COVID-19.

J is TRBJ2-3 and V is TRBV18, with a tentative D call TRBD2 (6 bases). This CDR3 comprises 14 residues. Germline V gives CDR1 KGHSH, CDR2 LQKENI. V lost 4 bases and J 4 bases, leaving 12 bases between the germline ends. CDR3 nucleotide sequence: TGTGCCAGCTCACTGGGGCGGGACTCAGATACGCAGTATTTT. Its protein product is CASSLGRDSDTQYF.

J is TRBJ2-7 and V is TRBV2; D ambiguous. Germline V gene data show CDR1 as SNHLY and CDR2 as FYNNEI. Between the trimmed V and J ends, which lost 7 bases and 7 bases, there was a span of 8 bases. There are 10 residues in the CDR3. CDR3: CASMKREQYF. CDR3 DNA sequence: TGTGCCAGCATGAAGAGAGAGCAGTACTTC.

The chain uses TRBV28 and TRBJ1-5, with D tentatively TRBD1 (6 bases). This CDR3 has 14 amino acids. The V end lost 6 bases, the J end lost 6 bases, and 15 bases lay between the germline ends. Germline lookup yields CDR1 MDHEN and CDR2 SYDVKM. As DNA, the CDR3 is TGTGCCAGCAGATACAGGGCTCAGGCTCAGCCCCAGCATTTT. This translates into CASRYRAQAQPQHF.

This clone was observed once. The chain links TRBV6-5 to TRBJ2-2, with 7 nucleotides matching TRBD2. V lost 7 bases and J lost 4; bases outside the gene matches: 6. The length of the CDR3 is 14 residues. The germline CDR1 and CDR2 sequences are MNHEY and SVGAGI. DNA of the CDR3: TGTGCCAGCAAAGGACGCGGGGGCACCGGGGAGCTGTTTTTT. It translates to CASKGRGGTGELFF.

The CDR3 region has the DNA TGTGCCAGCAGCCCGCGGGGGTCTATCTCTGGAAACACCATATATTTT. Encoded protein: CASSPRGSISGNTIYF. The chain couples TRBV14 to TRBJ1-3; D perhaps matches TRBD1 (5 bases). Germline V lookup: CDR1 SGHDN, CDR2 FVKESK. Trimming pared 4 bases from V and 0 bases from J, leaving 13 bases between. CDR3 length equals 16 residues.

J is TRBJ2-7 and V is TRBV27; the match to TRBD2 covers 9 bases. The J segment lost 0 bases and the V segment lost 5 bases, leaving 8 bases of the junction unmatched. The length of the CDR3 is 16 residues. Germline V gene lookup returns CDR1 MNHEY and CDR2 SMNVEV (reference sequence). The CDR3 DNA follows: TGTGCCAGCAGTGCTCACCCTAGCGGGAACTCCTACGAGCAGTACTTC. As protein: CASSAHPSGNSYEQYF.

The rearrangement links TRBV6-5 to TRBJ2-7, with D unresolved. The germline V and J ends were trimmed by 7 bases and 2 bases, with 15 bases remaining between them. The CDR3 runs 14 residues. Germline V gene data show CDR1 as MNHEY and CDR2 as SVGAGI. The CDR3 here is CASTVATTAYEQYF. DNA of the CDR3: TGTGCCAGCACCGTGGCCACAACCGCCTACGAGCAGTACTTC.